The 18 T cell receptor beta chains presented below share a single source sample, sequenced in a study of T cell responses to AZD1222 COVID-19 vaccine. Produced via immunoSEQ multiplex PCR; TCRdb's table is partial and in-frame only. The sample lists about 140,000 clones; 92% were seen once. The source was peripheral blood, collected 28 days after the second AZD1222 dose. The source of these receptors is an adult who received the AZD1222 COVID-19 vaccine.

The V and J genes are TRBV10-3 and TRBJ1-2; D is undetermined. CDR1 ENHRY and CDR2 SYGVKD come from the germline V gene. This CDR3 comprises 15 residues. V was pared by 2 bases and J by 0 bases, with 10 bases between. The CDR3 sequence: CAISERQTANYGYTF. CDR3 coding DNA: TGTGCCATCAGTGAGCGGCAGACCGCTAACTATGGCTACACCTTC.

The chain recombines TRBV7-2 with TRBJ2-3, with 8 bases that match TRBD2. This CDR3 has 15 residues. CDR1 and CDR2 (germline): SGHTA, FQGNSA. Trimming removed 1 base from V and 4 bases from J; junction bases left unmatched: 4. CDR3 coding DNA: TGTGCCAGCAGCTTAGAGGGCGGGAGGCCAGATACGCAGTATTTT. This encodes CASSLEGGRPDTQYF.

This chain uses TRBV2 with TRBJ2-1; D unresolved. V lost 4 bases and J lost 0, with 7 bases in between. The CDR3 contains 14 residues. CDR1 and CDR2 (germline): SNHLY, FYNNEI. The CDR3 DNA is TGTGCCAGCAGTGCGGCGGCCTCCTACAATGAGCAGTTCTTC. It yields the protein CASSAAASYNEQFF.

This sequence joins TRBV19 and TRBJ2-1; 14 bases align to TRBD2. The germline V gene has CDR1 LNHDA and CDR2 SQIVND (reference sequence). V lost 3 bases to trimming and J lost 12 bases; unmatched junction nucleotides: 7. CDR3 length equals 15 residues. Here the CDR3 reads CASSMSGLAGDGQFF. As DNA, the CDR3 is TGTGCCAGTAGTATGTCGGGACTAGCGGGAGACGGGCAGTTCTTC.

The chain uses TRBV11-1 and TRBJ2-7; TRBD1 agrees at 8 bases. The CDR3 has 15 amino acids. J gave up 0 bases and V 4 bases, and 5 bases lay outside the gene matches. Germline CDR1 and CDR2: SGHAT and FQDESV (reference sequence). The CDR3 region is CASSYIDRGSYEQYF. In DNA, the CDR3 is TGTGCCAGCAGCTACATAGACAGGGGCTCCTACGAGCAGTACTTC.

The genes are TRBV10-3 and TRBJ2-2, with 8 positions matching TRBD1. Trimming removed 3 bases from V and 1 base from J; junction bases left unmatched: 4. This CDR3 region has 16 residues. Germline V gives CDR1 ENHRY, CDR2 SYGVKD. CDR3 nucleotide sequence: TGTGCCATCAGTGAAGCCGGGACAGGGAACACCGGGGAGCTGTTTTTT. Translated: CAISEAGTGNTGELFF.

This rearrangement joins TRBV21-1 to TRBJ2-7; the table's D call, TRBD2, was not checked against the DNA. TRBV21-1 is annotated as a pseudogene. The CDR3 totals 14 residues. In DNA form, the CDR3 reads TGTGCCAGCAGCGGAGACGGAGGCCGATGCGAGCAGTACTTC. The encoded protein is CASSGDGGRCEQYF.

The CDR3 DNA sequence: TGTGCCAGCAGCCCCACCACAGGGCCCCGACAGTTCTTC. This translates into CASSPTTGPRQFF. The chain couples TRBV7-9 to TRBJ2-1; tentative D call: TRBD1 (6 bases). The CDR3 contains 13 residues. Germline CDR1 reads SEHNR; CDR2 reads FQNEAQ (reference sequence). The V end was cut by 5 bases, the J end by 13 bases, with 18 bases between.

The CDR3 DNA follows: TGTGCCAGCAGCTTGGGGAGGGTGGATGGCGAGCAGTACTTC. Translated: CASSLGRVDGEQYF. J is TRBJ2-7 and V is TRBV5-6; D perhaps matches TRBD2 (6 bases). V was pared by 0 bases and J by 6 bases, with 13 bases between. The germline V gene has CDR1 SGHDT and CDR2 YYEEEE. The CDR3 is made up of 14 amino acids.

The rearrangement links TRBV19 to TRBJ2-1; 14 bases fit TRBD2. The CDR3 has 17 amino acids. Germline lookup yields CDR1 LNHDA and CDR2 SQIVND (reference sequence). V trimming: 4 bases; J trimming: 2 bases; junction bases outside the gene matches: 4. The CDR3 is CASSTLGLAGAYNEQFF. The CDR3 DNA sequence: TGTGCCAGTAGTACCCTGGGACTAGCGGGAGCCTACAATGAGCAGTTCTTC. The whole variable domain, remainder taken from reference TRBV19 and TRBJ2-1, is DGGITQSPKYLFRKEGQNVTLSCEQNLNHDAMYWYRQDPGQGLRLIYYSQIVNDFQKGDIAEGYSVSREKKESFPLTVTSAQKNPTAFYLCASSTLGLAGAYNEQFFGPGTRLTVL.

This sequence joins TRBV6-2 or TRBV6-3 and TRBJ1-2; 8 positions match TRBD1. The CDR3 spans 14 residues. The V gene's germline CDR1 is MNHEY and CDR2 SVGEGT. With 5 bases clipped from V and 3 bases from J, the junction kept 5 bases outside the gene matches. CDR3 DNA sequence: TGTGCCAGCAGTCCCCGGACAGGGTACTATGGCTACACCTTC. Encoded protein: CASSPRTGYYGYTF.

The chain couples TRBV19 to TRBJ1-6; D call uncertain. This CDR3 contains 14 residues. V was cut by 8 bases and J by 0 bases, with 8 bases left in between. Looked up from germline, CDR1 is LNHDA and CDR2 is SQIVND (reference sequence). The CDR3 coding sequence is TGTGCCAGTTGGAAGGGCTCCTATAATTCACCCCTCCACTTT. Translation: CASWKGSYNSPLHF. The whole variable domain, remainder taken from reference TRBV19 and TRBJ1-6, is DGGITQSPKYLFRKEGQNVTLSCEQNLNHDAMYWYRQDPGQGLRLIYYSQIVNDFQKGDIAEGYSVSREKKESFPLTVTSAQKNPTAFYLCASWKGSYNSPLHFGNGTRLTVT.

This rearrangement joins TRBV2 to TRBJ2-2; D remains ambiguous. The CDR3 runs to 12 residues. Deletions cut 8 bases from V and 9 bases from J, with 13 bases between. In germline, CDR1 is SNHLY, CDR2 FYNNEI. CDR3 region: CASGGLPRELFF. The CDR3 nucleotides are TGTGCCAGCGGTGGCCTCCCGAGGGAGCTGTTTTTT. Using reference TRBV2 and TRBJ2-2 for the parts outside the CDR3, the full variable domain is EPEVTQTPSHQVTQMGQEVILRCVPISNHLYFYWYRQILGQKVEFLVSFYNNEISEKSEIFDDQFSVERPDGSNFTLKIRSTKLEDSAMYFCASGGLPRELFFGEGSRLTVL.

The CDR3 bases are TGTGCCAGCAATTCGAACACTGGGGAAAAACTGTTTTTT. Encoded protein: CASNSNTGEKLFF. The chain carries TRBV12-3 or TRBV12-4 and TRBJ1-4; D uncertain. This CDR3 has 13 residues. V lost 7 bases and J lost 8, with 14 bases in between.

This clone appeared a single time. This rearrangement joins TRBV20-1 to TRBJ1-3; D is undetermined. This CDR3 has 12 amino acids. The V and J ends lost 3 bases and 0 bases respectively, with 3 bases between them. Per germline, CDR1 DFQATT and CDR2 SNEGSKA (reference sequence). The CDR3 reads CSASSSGNTIYF. CDR3 nucleotide sequence: TGCAGTGCTAGTAGCTCTGGAAACACCATATATTTT.

A single count supports this clone. V gene TRBV5-4 combines with J gene TRBJ2-7; D might be TRBD1 (6 bases). This CDR3 is 14 amino acids long. V gave up 3 bases and J gave up 5 bases, with 15 bases separating them. Germline CDR1 SGHNT, CDR2 YYREEE (reference sequence). CDR3 protein: CASSSGAGVDEQYF. CDR3 sequence (DNA): TGTGCCAGCAGCTCAGGGGCCGGAGTGGACGAGCAGTACTTC.

This clone appeared a few times. V usage is TRBV27 and J usage is TRBJ2-7, with 9 bases that match TRBD2. This CDR3 region has 14 residues. V shed 5 bases and J 2 bases; nucleotides not matched to a gene: 4. Germline-derived CDR1 and CDR2 are MNHEY and SMNVEV (reference sequence). CDR3: CASSLAGLPYEQYF. The CDR3 DNA reads TGTGCCAGCAGTCTAGCGGGGCTCCCCTACGAGCAGTACTTC.

The chain is built from TRBV4-1 and TRBJ1-2, with a weak D call TRBD1 (5 bases). Germline CDR1 is MGHRA and CDR2 is YSYEKL. There are 15 residues in the CDR3. Trimming stripped 0 bases from V and 5 bases from J, with 13 bases between. The CDR3 protein is CASSQDKGVGYGYTF. The CDR3 region has the DNA TGCGCCAGCAGCCAAGATAAAGGGGTAGGGTATGGCTACACCTTC.